Each of the 16 T cell receptor beta chains below was sequenced from the same sample in a study of brain T cells in children with intractable seizures. This sample's time point: blood from clinic visit 5 months post-surgery; TSC patient then seizure free. Assay used: immunoSEQ multiplex PCR; TCRdb lists only in-frame clones, some missing. The profile shows about 340,000 clones, over 90% of them singletons. The sequenced sample was peripheral blood, obtained roughly 5 months after surgery. These receptors were collected from a boy under two years old with tuberous sclerosis and intractable seizures.

V gene TRBV7-3 combines with J gene TRBJ2-2; either TRBD1 or TRBD2 may supply D (5 bases each). Germline-derived CDR1 and CDR2 are SGHTA and FQGTGA. Trimming cost V 5 bases and J 0 bases, with 10 bases left between them. This CDR3 is built from 15 residues. The CDR3 DNA follows: TGTGCCAGCAGCCCGGGACGGTCGAACACCGGGGAGCTGTTTTTT. This codes for CASSPGRSNTGELFF.

The chain joins TRBV25-1 to TRBJ2-1; D is perhaps TRBD1 or TRBD2 (6 bases each). Germline values: CDR1 MGHDK, CDR2 SYGVNS. Trimming took off 6 bases at V and 7 bases at J, with 13 bases between the two ends. CDR3 length: 13 residues. CDR3 residues: CASRLQGGNEQFF. In DNA form, the CDR3 reads TGTGCCAGCAGGTTACAGGGAGGTAATGAGCAGTTCTTC.

This clone has a single count. The chain recombines TRBV27 with TRBJ1-5; TRBD1 matches 8 bases. Germline lookup yields CDR1 MNHEY and CDR2 SMNVEV (reference sequence). With 8 bases clipped from V and 0 bases from J, the junction kept 9 bases outside the gene matches. The CDR3 has 16 amino acids. The CDR3 bases are TGTGCCAGCCGAACAGGGGGGACATATAGCAATCAGCCCCAGCATTTT. Its translation is CASRTGGTYSNQPQHF.

V is TRBV24-1 and J is TRBJ2-5, with 7 positions matching TRBD2. CDR3 length: 12 amino acids. Germline CDR1 reads KGHDR; CDR2 reads SFDVKD. V was clipped by 4 bases and J by 9 bases; unmatched bases: 4. In DNA form, the CDR3 reads TGTGCCACCAGTGACCGACTAGCAGCCCAGTACTTC. It is translated as CATSDRLAAQYF.

The rearrangement joins TRBV27 to TRBJ1-2; no firm D call. The germline CDR1 and CDR2 sequences are MNHEY and SMNVEV (reference sequence). CDR3 length equals 15 residues. Between the trimmed V and J ends, which lost 5 bases and 4 bases, there was a span of 17 bases. The CDR3 DNA sequence: TGTGCCAGCAGTCCCTCCTCCCCCGTCGGCTATGGCTACACCTTC. This encodes CASSPSSPVGYGYTF.

The rearrangement links TRBV28 to TRBJ1-3; D is unclear. The CDR3 is made up of 13 amino acids. Deletions cut 8 bases from V and 4 bases from J, with 12 bases between. Germline V CDR1 and CDR2: MDHEN, SYDVKM. The CDR3 DNA sequence: TGTGCCAGCCATCAGATGGGCGGAAACACCATATATTTT. Protein product: CASHQMGGNTIYF.

The rearrangement uses TRBV10-3 and TRBJ2-5; the D gene is possibly TRBD2 (6 bases). The V gene's germline CDR1 is ENHRY and CDR2 SYGVKD. V lost 4 bases, J lost 1 base, and 13 bases lay in between. CDR3 length equals 15 residues. DNA for the CDR3: TGTGCCATCAGTGTCTCGGGGGAGAGCCAAGAGACCCAGTACTTC. Protein product: CAISVSGESQETQYF.

Notes on this clone: At one of its ends the junction is not consistent with the germline gene, which may arise from a read error. The genes are TRBV29-1 and TRBJ1-2; 7 nucleotides align to TRBD1. The V gene's germline CDR1 is SQVTM and CDR2 ANQGSEA. This CDR3 region has 13 residues. The CDR3 DNA reads as TGCAGCGCTGAAATCGGGACAGCCTATGGCTACACCTTC. Translation gives CSAEIGTAYGYTF.

The J gene is TRBJ2-1, the V gene TRBV4-2; unclear D gene. Germline V gene sequence: CDR1 LGHNA, CDR2 YNFKEQ. Trimming took 4 bases from V and 9 from J, leaving 16 bases between them. The CDR3 covers 14 residues. This CDR3 is CASSPETRTSEQFF. In nucleotides, the CDR3 is TGTGCCAGCAGCCCCGAAACGAGGACCAGTGAGCAGTTCTTC.

The chain couples TRBV18 to TRBJ2-5; D is unclear. The CDR3 covers 15 residues. Germline loops: CDR1 KGHSH, CDR2 LQKENI. V lost 2 bases and J 1 base, leaving 11 bases between the germline ends. The DNA of the CDR3 is TGTGCCAGCTCACCAATGACCGTCTCCCAAGAGACCCAGTACTTC. Translation gives CASSPMTVSQETQYF.

This rearrangement joins TRBV19 to TRBJ2-5; possibly TRBD1 for D (7 bases). V lost 5 bases to trimming and J lost 5 bases, with 15 bases between them. Germline CDR1 reads LNHDA; CDR2 reads SQIVND (reference sequence). There are 14 residues in the CDR3. The CDR3 here is CASSLIAGGETQYF. The CDR3 DNA reads TGTGCCAGTAGTTTAATAGCAGGGGGGGAGACCCAGTACTTC.

V is TRBV11-3 and J is TRBJ2-1, with D unclear. The CDR3 covers 11 residues. V lost 5 bases, J lost 10 bases, and 9 bases lay in between. CDR1 and CDR2 (germline): SGHNT, YENEEA. In nucleotides, the CDR3 is TGTGCCAGCAGCACCAGAGGAGAGCAGTTCTTC. Protein: CASSTRGEQFF.

This clone has just one count. V usage is TRBV6-1 and J usage is TRBJ1-4; D uncertain. The CDR3 extends over 15 amino acids. CDR1 is MNHNS, CDR2 SASEGT, per germline. Trimming cost V 2 bases and J 3 bases, with 10 bases left between them. CDR3 sequence reads: CASSEPRRSNEKLFF. CDR3 nucleotide sequence: TGTGCCAGCAGTGAACCTCGGCGATCTAATGAAAAACTGTTTTTT.

For the CDR3, the DNA is TGTGCCAGCAGCCTAGGACAGGGCGAGTATCAGCCCCAGCATTTT. Its translation: CASSLGQGEYQPQHF. The J gene is TRBJ1-5, the V gene TRBV11-3; TRBD1 agrees at 8 bases. This CDR3 contains 15 residues. V dropped 5 bases and J dropped 5; count of bases not matched to a gene: 8. Germline assignment: CDR1 SGHNT and CDR2 YENEEA.

This clone was seen once. The chain links TRBV24-1 to TRBJ2-2; 8 bases align to TRBD1. Germline CDR1 and CDR2: KGHDR and SFDVKD. V was pared by 5 bases and J by 1 base, with 20 bases of the junction left unmatched. The CDR3 is 21 residues long. This CDR3 is CATSASLGTGVQYKNTGELFF. The CDR3 bases are TGTGCCACCAGTGCCTCCTTAGGGACAGGCGTCCAATACAAGAACACCGGGGAGCTGTTTTTT.

The gene calls are TRBV5-1 and TRBJ2-1, with 10 bases that match TRBD1. This CDR3 comprises 16 residues. Unmatched junction bases numbered 6, after V lost 4 bases and J lost 2 bases. Germline lookup yields CDR1 SGHRS and CDR2 YFSETQ. CDR3 region: CASSRRTGGPYNEQFF. CDR3 coding DNA: TGCGCCAGCAGCCGTCGGACAGGGGGACCCTACAATGAGCAGTTCTTC.